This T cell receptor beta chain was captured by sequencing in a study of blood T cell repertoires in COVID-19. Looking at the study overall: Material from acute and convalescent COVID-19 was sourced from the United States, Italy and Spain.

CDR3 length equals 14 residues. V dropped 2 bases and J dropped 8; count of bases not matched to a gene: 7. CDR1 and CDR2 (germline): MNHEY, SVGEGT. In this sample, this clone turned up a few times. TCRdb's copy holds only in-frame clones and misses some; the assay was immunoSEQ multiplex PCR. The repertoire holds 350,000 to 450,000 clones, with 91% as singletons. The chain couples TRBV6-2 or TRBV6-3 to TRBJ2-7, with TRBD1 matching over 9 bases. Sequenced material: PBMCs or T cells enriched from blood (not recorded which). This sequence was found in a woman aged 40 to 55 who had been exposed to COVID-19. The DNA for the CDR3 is TGTGCCAGCAGTTACCCGGAACAGGGGGCAAAGCAGTACTTC. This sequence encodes CASSYPEQGAKQYF.